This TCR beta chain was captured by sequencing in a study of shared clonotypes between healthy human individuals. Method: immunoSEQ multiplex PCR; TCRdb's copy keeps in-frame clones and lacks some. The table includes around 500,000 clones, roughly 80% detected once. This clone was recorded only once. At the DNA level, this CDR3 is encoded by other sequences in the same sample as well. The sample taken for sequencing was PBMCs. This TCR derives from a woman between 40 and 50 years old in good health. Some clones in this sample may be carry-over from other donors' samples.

CDR3 amino acids: CASSLGTGSAYEQYF. Written as DNA, the CDR3 is TGTGCCAGCAGCTTAGGAACAGGGTCCGCCTACGAGCAGTACTTC. This rearrangement joins TRBV7-2 to TRBJ2-7, with D possibly TRBD1 on 6 matching bases. This CDR3 region has 15 residues. The germline V gene encodes CDR1 SGHTA and CDR2 FQGNSA. The V gene lost 1 base and the J gene lost 2 bases, with 12 bases spanning the gap.